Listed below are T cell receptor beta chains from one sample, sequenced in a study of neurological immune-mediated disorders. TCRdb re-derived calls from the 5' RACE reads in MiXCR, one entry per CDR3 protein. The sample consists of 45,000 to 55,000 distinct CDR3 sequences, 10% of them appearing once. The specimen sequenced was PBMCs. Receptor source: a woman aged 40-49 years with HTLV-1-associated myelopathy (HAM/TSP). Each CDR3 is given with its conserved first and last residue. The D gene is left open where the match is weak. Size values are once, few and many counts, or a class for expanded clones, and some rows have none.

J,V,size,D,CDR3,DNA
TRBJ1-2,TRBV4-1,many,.,CASSPTPGYGYTF,TGCGCCAGCAGCCCGACTCCAGGCTATGGCTACACCTTC
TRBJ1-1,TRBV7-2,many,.,CASSFKNTEAFF,TGTGCCAGCAGCTTTAAGAACACTGAAGCTTTCTTT
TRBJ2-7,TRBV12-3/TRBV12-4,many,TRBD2,CASSDILAGSVDEQYF,TGTGCCAGCAGTGATATACTAGCGGGGTCTGTCGACGAGCAGTACTTC
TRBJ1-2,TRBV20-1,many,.,CSAKSPRTDLNYGYTF,TGCAGTGCTAAGTCGCCGCGGACAGACCTTAACTATGGCTACACCTTC
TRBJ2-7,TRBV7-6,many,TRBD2,CASSPPIGTSGLEQYF,TGTGCCAGCAGCCCGCCGATCGGGACTAGCGGATTGGAGCAGTACTTC
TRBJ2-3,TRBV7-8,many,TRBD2,CASSLRFGGDTDTQYF,TGTGCCAGCAGCTTAAGGTTCGGGGGGGACACAGATACGCAGTATTTT
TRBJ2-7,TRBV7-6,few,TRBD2,CASSSSGGARPQYF,TGTGCCAGCAGCTCTAGCGGGGGGGCGCGTCCCCAGTACTTC
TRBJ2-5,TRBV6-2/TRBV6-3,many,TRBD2,CASSRTSGGRREKETQYF,TGTGCCAGCAGTCGGACTAGCGGGGGACGGCGGGAAAAAGAGACCCAGTACTTC
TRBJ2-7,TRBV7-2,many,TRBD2,CASSKRTSGGTTPYEQYF,TGTGCCAGCAGCAAACGGACTAGCGGGGGGACTACCCCCTACGAGCAGTACTTC
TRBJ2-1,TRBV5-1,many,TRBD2,CASSLESGGWNEQFF,TGCGCCAGCAGCTTGGAGAGCGGGGGGTGGAATGAGCAGTTCTTC
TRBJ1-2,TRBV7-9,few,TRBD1,CASSKGQLNYGYTF,TGTGCCAGCAGCAAGGGACAGCTAAACTATGGCTACACCTTC
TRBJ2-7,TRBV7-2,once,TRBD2,CASSLDRGDEQYF,TGTGCCAGCAGCTTAGATCGGGGGGACGAGCAGTACTTC
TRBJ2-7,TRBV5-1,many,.,CASSLAGLDEQYF,TGCGCCAGCAGCTTGGCCGGGCTGGACGAGCAGTACTTC
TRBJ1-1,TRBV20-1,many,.,CSARPTGTMTEAFF,TGCAGTGCTAGACCAACCGGGACAATGACTGAAGCTTTCTTT
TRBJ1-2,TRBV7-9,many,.,CASSSFLGYTF,TGTGCCAGCAGCTCCTTCCTGGGCTACACCTTC
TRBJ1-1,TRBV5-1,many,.,CASSLDSNTEAFF,TGCGCCAGCAGCTTGGATTCAAACACTGAAGCTTTCTTT
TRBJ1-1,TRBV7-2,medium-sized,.,CASSLVGGSVSEAFF,TGTGCCAGCAGCTTAGTGGGGGGTTCAGTTTCTGAAGCTTTCTTT
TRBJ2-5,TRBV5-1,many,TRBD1,CASSLGQGAGETQYF,TGCGCCAGCAGCTTAGGGCAGGGGGCAGGCGAGACCCAGTACTTC
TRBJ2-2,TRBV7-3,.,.,CASSLKRDNTGELFF,TGTGCCAGCAGCTTAAAAAGGGATAACACCGGGGAGCTGTTTTTT
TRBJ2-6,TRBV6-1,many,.,CASSERDSGANVLTF,TGTGCCAGCAGTGAGCGGGACTCTGGGGCCAACGTCCTGACTTTC
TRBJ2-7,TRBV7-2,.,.,CASSLGAGSYEQYF,TGTGCCAGCAGCTTAGGGGCAGGCTCCTACGAGCAGTACTTC
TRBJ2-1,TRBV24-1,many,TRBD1,CATSDMVGGHNEQFF,TGTGCCACCAGTGATATGGTAGGGGGCCACAATGAGCAGTTCTTC
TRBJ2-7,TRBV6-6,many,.,CASSGGRLISYEQYF,TGTGCCAGCAGTGGAGGACGTCTCATATCCTACGAGCAGTACTTC
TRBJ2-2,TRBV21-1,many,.,CATVRRLAGVWTGELFF,TGTGCCACTGTAAGAAGGCTAGCGGGGGTGTGGACCGGGGAGCTGTTTTTT
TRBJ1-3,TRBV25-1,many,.,CASDRRQAGGNTIYF,TGTGCCAGCGACCGTCGACAGGCCGGAGGAAACACCATATATTTT
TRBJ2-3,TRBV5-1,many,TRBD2,CASRSPPGLAGASTDTQYF,TGCGCCAGCAGATCACCCCCGGGACTAGCGGGGGCCAGCACAGATACGCAGTATTTT
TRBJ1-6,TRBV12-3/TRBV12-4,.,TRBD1,CSSSPGQGIGLPLHF,TGTTCCAGCAGCCCTGGACAGGGGATAGGTTTACCCCTCCACTTT
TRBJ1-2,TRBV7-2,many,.,CASSSPGPKYGYTF,TGTGCCAGCAGCTCCCCGGGACCCAAATATGGCTACACCTTC
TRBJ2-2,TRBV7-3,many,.,CASSQEGGAGELFF,TGTGCCAGCAGCCAGGAAGGGGGAGCCGGGGAGCTGTTTTTT
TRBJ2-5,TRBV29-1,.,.,CGVQAGGTQETQYF,TGCGGCGTCCAGGCCGGGGGCACCCAAGAGACCCAGTACTTC
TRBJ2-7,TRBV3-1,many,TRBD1,CASGTGAIYEQYF,TGTGCCAGCGGGACAGGGGCAATCTACGAGCAGTACTTC
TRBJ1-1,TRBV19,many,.,CASSIWGNTEAFF,TGTGCCAGTAGTATATGGGGTAACACTGAAGCTTTCTTT
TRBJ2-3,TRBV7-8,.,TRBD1,CASSFWTGQIDTQYF,TGTGCCAGCAGCTTTTGGACAGGGCAGATAGATACGCAGTATTTT
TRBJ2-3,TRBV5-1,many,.,CASSLEATDTQYF,TGCGCCAGCAGCTTGGAGGCTACAGATACGCAGTATTTT
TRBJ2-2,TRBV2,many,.,CASRATGYFTTGELFF,TGTGCCAGCAGGGCTACCGGGTACTTCACCACCGGGGAGCTGTTTTTT
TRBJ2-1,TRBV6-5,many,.,CASSYSEGGTNNEQFF,TGTGCCAGCAGTTACTCCGAGGGGGGAACAAACAATGAGCAGTTCTTC
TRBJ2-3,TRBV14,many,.,CASSQGLHSLSF,TGTGCCAGCAGCCAAGGATTGCATTCTTTGTCCTTT
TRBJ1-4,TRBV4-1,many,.,CASSQESAASGGFEKLFF,TGCGCCAGCAGCCAAGAGTCCGCGGCGTCGGGGGGCTTTGAAAAACTGTTTTTT
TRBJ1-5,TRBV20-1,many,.,CSARGVDQPQHF,TGCAGTGCTAGAGGGGTTGATCAGCCCCAGCATTTT
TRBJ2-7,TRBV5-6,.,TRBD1,CASSRFGGTGAYEQYF,TGTGCCAGCAGCCGTTTTGGCGGGACAGGGGCCTACGAGCAGTACTTC
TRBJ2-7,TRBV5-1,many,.,CASSLGADYEQYF,TGCGCCAGCAGCTTGGGAGCGGACTACGAGCAGTACTTC
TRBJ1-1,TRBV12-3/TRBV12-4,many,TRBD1,CASAQGTVTGNTEAFF,TGTGCCAGCGCACAAGGGACAGTTACAGGGAACACTGAAGCTTTCTTT
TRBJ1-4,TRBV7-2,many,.,CASSLVGGAGEKLFF,TGTGCCAGCAGCTTAGTTGGGGGAGCCGGTGAAAAACTGTTTTTT
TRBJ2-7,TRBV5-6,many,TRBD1,CASSRAPGQAPYEQYF,TGTGCCAGCAGCCGGGCACCGGGACAGGCACCCTACGAGCAGTACTTC
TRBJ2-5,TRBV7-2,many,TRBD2,CASNRGGRETQYF,TGTGCCAGCAACCGGGGGGGCCGAGAGACCCAGTACTTC
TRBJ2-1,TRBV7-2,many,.,CASTPTETPYNEQFF,TGTGCCAGCACCCCGACAGAGACCCCCTACAATGAGCAGTTCTTC